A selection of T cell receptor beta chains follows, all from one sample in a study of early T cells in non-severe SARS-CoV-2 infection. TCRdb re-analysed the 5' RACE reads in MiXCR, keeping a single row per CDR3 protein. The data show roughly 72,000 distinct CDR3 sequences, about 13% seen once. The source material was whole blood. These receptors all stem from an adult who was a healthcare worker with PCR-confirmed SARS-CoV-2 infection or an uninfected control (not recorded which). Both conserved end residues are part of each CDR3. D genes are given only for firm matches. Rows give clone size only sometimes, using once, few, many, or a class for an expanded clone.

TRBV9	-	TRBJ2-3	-	TGTGCCAGCAGCGTAGCTAAGGGAGATACGCAGTATTTT	CASSVAKGDTQYF
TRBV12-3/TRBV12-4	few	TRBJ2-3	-	TGTGCCAGCCGACGGTCAGGGGGCACAGATACGCAGTATTTT	CASRRSGGTDTQYF
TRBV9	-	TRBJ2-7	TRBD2	TGTGCCAGCAGCCCCCGTCCTAGCGGGTTGCTCTACGAGCAGTACTTC	CASSPRPSGLLYEQYF
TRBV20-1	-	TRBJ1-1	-	TGCAGTGCCCGGTGGGGGGTGACTGAAGCTTTCTTT	CSARWGVTEAFF
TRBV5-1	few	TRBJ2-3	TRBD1	TGCGCCAGCAGCTTGAGGGGGCTAAGCACAGATACGCAGTATTTT	CASSLRGLSTDTQYF
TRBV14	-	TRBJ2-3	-	TGTGCCAGCAGCCAAGATCTACGACTTTCGGGCACAGATACGCAGTATTTT	CASSQDLRLSGTDTQYF
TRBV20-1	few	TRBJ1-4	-	TGCAGTGGAAGGGGGAATGAAAAACTGTTTTTT	CSGRGNEKLFF
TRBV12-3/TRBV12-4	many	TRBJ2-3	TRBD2	TGTGCCAGCTGCCGGCGGGAGGACACAGATACGCAGTATTTT	CASCRREDTDTQYF
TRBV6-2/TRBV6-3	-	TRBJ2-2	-	TGTGCCAGCAGTGACTCGACAAGAGCGAACACCGGGGAGCTGTTTTTT	CASSDSTRANTGELFF
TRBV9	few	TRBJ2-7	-	TGTGCCAGCAGCGTAGGTGGGGGAAGGTCCTACGAGCAGTACTTC	CASSVGGGRSYEQYF
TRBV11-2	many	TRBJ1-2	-	TGTGCCAGCAGCTTAGGGAGGACGCCCGGCTACACCTTC	CASSLGRTPGYTF
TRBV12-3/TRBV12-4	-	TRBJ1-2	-	TGTGCCAGCAGTTTGGACAGTGTGTGGTATGATGGCTACACCTTC	CASSLDSVWYDGYTF
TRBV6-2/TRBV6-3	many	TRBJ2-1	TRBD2	TGTGCCAGCAGTTACCCCCGGAAGCGGACTAGCGGGGAATACAATGAGCAGTTCTTC	CASSYPRKRTSGEYNEQFF
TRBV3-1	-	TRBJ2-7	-	TGTGCCAGCAGCCAAGTTAACACCCACGAGCAGTACTTC	CASSQVNTHEQYF
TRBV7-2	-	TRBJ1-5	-	TGTGCCAGCAGCTTATTGGGGGTAGGCAATCAGCCCCAGCATTTT	CASSLLGVGNQPQHF
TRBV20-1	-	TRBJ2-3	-	TGCAGTGCCGCGGCAGCAGATACGCAGTATTTT	CSAAAADTQYF
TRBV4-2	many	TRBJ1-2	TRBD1	TGTGCCAGCAGCCCCACCGGGACAGGGTTCAACTATGGCTACACCTTC	CASSPTGTGFNYGYTF
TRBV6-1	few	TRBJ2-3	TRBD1	TGTGCCGTTAGACAGGGGATTGTTGGGAGCACAGATACGCAGTATTTT	CAVRQGIVGSTDTQYF
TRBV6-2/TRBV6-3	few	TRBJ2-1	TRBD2	TGTGCCAGCAGAACTAGCGGGAGGGCCCACAATGAGCAGTTCTTC	CASRTSGRAHNEQFF
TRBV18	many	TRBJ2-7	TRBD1	TGTGCCAGCTCACCCTTTTGGGGACAGGGGGCGCGCGAGCAGTACTTC	CASSPFWGQGAREQYF
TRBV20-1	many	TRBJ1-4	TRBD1	TGCAGTGCTAGAGTCTCGGCAGGGGGGCTACGAGGGTCTAATGAAAAACTGTTTTTT	CSARVSAGGLRGSNEKLFF
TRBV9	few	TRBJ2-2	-	TGTGCCAGCAGCGTGTTGGCACCCGGGGAGCTGTTTTTT	CASSVLAPGELFF
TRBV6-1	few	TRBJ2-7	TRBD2	TGTGCCAGCAGCCGGGGGGACTACGAGCAGTACTTC	CASSRGDYEQYF
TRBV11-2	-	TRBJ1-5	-	TGTGCCAGCAGCTTTGGAGGAGATCAGCCCCAGCATTTT	CASSFGGDQPQHF
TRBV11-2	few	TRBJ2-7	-	TGTGCCAGCAGCTTAGGGACAGCCGCCTACGAGCAGTACTTC	CASSLGTAAYEQYF
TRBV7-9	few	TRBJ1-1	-	TGTGCCAGCAGCATGTCGGGGTATCAACGGGAAGCTTTCTTT	CASSMSGYQREAFF
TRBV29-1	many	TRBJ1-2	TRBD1	TGCAGCGTTTGGAGGGGGCTGGACTATGGCTACACCTTC	CSVWRGLDYGYTF
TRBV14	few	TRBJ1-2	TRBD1	TGTGCCAGCAGCCCTCGGGACAGGGCTAACTATGGCTACACCTTC	CASSPRDRANYGYTF
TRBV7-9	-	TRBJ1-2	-	TGTGCCAGCAGCCCAGGACAGCTCTATGGCTACACCTTC	CASSPGQLYGYTF
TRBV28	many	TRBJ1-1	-	TGTGCCAGCAGTTTATACATGAACACTGAAGCTTTCTTT	CASSLYMNTEAFF
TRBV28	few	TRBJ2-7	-	TGTGCCAGCAGTGTATTGGACATACTGGAAGAGCAGTACTTC	CASSVLDILEEQYF
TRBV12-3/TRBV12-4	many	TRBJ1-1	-	TGTGCCAGCAGTATTACAGTGAACACTGAAGCTTTCTTT	CASSITVNTEAFF
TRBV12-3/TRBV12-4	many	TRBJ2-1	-	TGTGCCAGCAGTTTATGGAACAATGAGCAGTTCTTC	CASSLWNNEQFF
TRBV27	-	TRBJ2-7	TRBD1	TGTGCCAGCAGTTTACAGGGGGCGAACTACGAGCAGTACTTC	CASSLQGANYEQYF
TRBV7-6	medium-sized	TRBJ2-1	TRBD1	TGTGCCAGCAGCTTACGGGGCGGGACAGGGGGCAATGAGCAGTTCTTC	CASSLRGGTGGNEQFF
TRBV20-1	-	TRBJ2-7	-	TGCAGTGCTTTCTCCAGCTACGAGCAGTACTTC	CSAFSSYEQYF
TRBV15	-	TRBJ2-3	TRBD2	TGTGCCACCAGCAGTACCGGGACTAGCGACACAGATACGCAGTATTTT	CATSSTGTSDTDTQYF
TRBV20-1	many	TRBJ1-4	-	TGCAGTGCTAGAGGGGACACAACTAATGAAAAACTGTTTTTT	CSARGDTTNEKLFF
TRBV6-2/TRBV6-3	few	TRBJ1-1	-	TGTGCCAGCAGTCTCTTAGAGAGGAGTATAGCTTTCTTT	CASSLLERSIAFF
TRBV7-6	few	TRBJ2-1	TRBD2	TGTGCCAGCAGCCCGTCCGGGACTAGCGGCTACAATGAGCAGTTCTTC	CASSPSGTSGYNEQFF
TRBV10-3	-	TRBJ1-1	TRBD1	TGTGCCATCACCGAAGGATTTACAGGGGGCACTGAAGCTTTCTTT	CAITEGFTGGTEAFF
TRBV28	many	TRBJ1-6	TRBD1	TGTGCCAGCAGCTCAGGGCAGGGGGATAATTCACCCCTCCACTTT	CASSSGQGDNSPLHF
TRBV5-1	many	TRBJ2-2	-	TGCGCCAGCAGCCCCCAGGGGACCGGTCCCGGGGAGCTGTTTTTT	CASSPQGTGPGELFF
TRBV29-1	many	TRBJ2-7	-	TGCAGCGTTTCCCAGGGAACCTACGAGCAGTACTTC	CSVSQGTYEQYF